Described below is a single T cell receptor beta chain sequence and its context. Antigen unknown. Trimming took off 3 bases at V and 4 bases at J, with 15 bases between the two ends. The CDR3 sequence is 16 residues long. Germline-derived CDR1 and CDR2 are SGHVS and FNYEAQ. This sample was included in a study of cytomegalovirus exposure and HLA in healthy donors. Study conclusions and caveats: Altogether, 164 TCR beta chains were recorded as cytomegalovirus-associated. When analyzed later, a missense DCLRE1C variant was found to be linked to TCR beta V- and J-gene trimming. In an earlier analysis, productive rearrangement rates for most beta V segments clustered near 87% or 30%. As a later analysis showed, several of the most significant clusters appeared to be linked to common viral pathogens.

Both 60 Vbeta primers and 13 Jbeta primers went into the PCR. The repertoire was sequenced with immunoSEQ multiplex PCR; TCRdb's copy has only in-frame clones and lacks some. This sample has over 200,000 clones, with roughly 79% found just once. This receptor was taken from a woman between 40 and 50 years old in good health and CMV-seronegative. The sample comprised PBMCs. The chain combines TRBV7-6 with TRBJ2-2; D is undetermined. CDR3 nucleotide sequence: TGTGCCAGCAGCTTGCCGCGTCGAGGCACCACCGGGGAGCTGTTTTTT. It encodes CASSLPRRGTTGELFF.